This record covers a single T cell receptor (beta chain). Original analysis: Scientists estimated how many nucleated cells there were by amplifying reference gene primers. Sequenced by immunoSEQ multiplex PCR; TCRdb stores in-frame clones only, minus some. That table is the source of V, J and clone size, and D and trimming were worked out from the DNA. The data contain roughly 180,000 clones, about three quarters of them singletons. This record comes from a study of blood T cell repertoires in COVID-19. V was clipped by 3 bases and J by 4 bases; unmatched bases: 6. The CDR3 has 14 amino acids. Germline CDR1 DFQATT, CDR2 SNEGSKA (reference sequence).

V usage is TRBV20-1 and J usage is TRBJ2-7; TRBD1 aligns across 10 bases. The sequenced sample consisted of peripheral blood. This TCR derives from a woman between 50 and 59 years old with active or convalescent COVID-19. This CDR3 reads CSASLGQGIYEQYF. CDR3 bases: TGCAGTGCTAGTTTGGGACAGGGGATATACGAGCAGTACTTC.